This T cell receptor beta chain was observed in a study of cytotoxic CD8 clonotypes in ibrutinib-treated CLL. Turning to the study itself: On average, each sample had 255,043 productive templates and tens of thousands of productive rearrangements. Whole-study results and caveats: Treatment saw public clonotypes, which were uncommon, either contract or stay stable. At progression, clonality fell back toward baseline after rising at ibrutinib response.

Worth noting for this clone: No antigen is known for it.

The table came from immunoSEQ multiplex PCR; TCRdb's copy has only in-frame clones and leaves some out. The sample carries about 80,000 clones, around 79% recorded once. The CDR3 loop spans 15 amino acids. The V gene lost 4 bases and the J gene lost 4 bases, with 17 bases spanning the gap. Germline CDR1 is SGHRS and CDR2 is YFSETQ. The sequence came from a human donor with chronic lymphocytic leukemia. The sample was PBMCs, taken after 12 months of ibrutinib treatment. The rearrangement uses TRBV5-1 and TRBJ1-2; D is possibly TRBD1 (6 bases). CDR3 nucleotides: TGCGCCAGCAGCCCCGGGGGGGCCCGGGGCTATGGCTACACCTTC. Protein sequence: CASSPGGARGYGYTF.